This TCR beta chain emerged from a study of cytomegalovirus exposure and HLA in healthy donors. Across the study: T cells numbering about 179 million yielded 117 million unique TCR beta sequences in an earlier analysis.

The PCR used 60 Vbeta and 13 Jbeta primers. Profiling relied on immunoSEQ multiplex PCR, and the TCRdb table lists in-frame clones only, not all of them. The repertoire holds 200,000 or so clones, with about four fifths as singletons. Among the donors, all were healthy bone marrow donors. In this sample, this clone turned up a few times. No antigen is known for it. With 0 bases clipped from V and 8 bases from J, the junction kept 10 bases outside the gene matches. CDR3 length: 16 residues. The study, taken as a whole, reports: A missense DCLRE1C variant was associated with V- and J-gene trimming of TCR beta chains in a later analysis, and an independent cohort replicated the association. The study reported that TCR beta sequences accurately predicted HLA-A and HLA-B alleles in most subjects.

The V call is TRBV5-3, the J call TRBJ1-1, with TRBD1 matching 10 bases. TRBV5-3 carries the ORF label, with uncertain function. Material: PBMCs. This clonotype was obtained from a woman in her twenties or thirties in good health and CMV-seropositive. The chain's CDR3 is CARSLVKVGDRGEAFF. The CDR3 DNA follows: TGTGCCAGAAGCTTGGTTAAGGTTGGGGACAGGGGAGAAGCTTTCTTT.